These 9 T cell receptor beta chains were sequenced from one sample in a study of response to subunit inactivated influenza vaccine. TCRdb re-derived calls from the RT-PCR reads in MiXCR, one entry per CDR3 protein. The sample shows around 530,000 distinct CDR3 sequences, around 11% of them seen only once. Sequenced here: PBMCs from blood, sampled on the day of vaccination. These receptors were taken from a man in his forties or fifties who received an inactivated influenza vaccine.

The table lists this clonotype with many counts. The chain joins TRBV6-1 to TRBJ2-3; D possibly corresponds to TRBD1 (6 bases). The germline CDR1 and CDR2 sequences are MNHNS and SASEGT. V lost 5 bases, J lost 2 bases, and 11 bases lay in between. This CDR3 is 14 amino acids long. DNA of the CDR3: TGTGCCAGCAGTCCCCAGGGGTTCACAGATACGCAGTATTTT. Amino acid sequence: CASSPQGFTDTQYF.

This chain connects TRBV5-1 to TRBJ2-1; 15 bases agree with TRBD2. This CDR3 has 17 residues. The V and J ends lost 4 bases and 8 bases, in that order; junction bases with no gene match: 10. Per the germline V gene, CDR1 is SGHRS and CDR2 is YFSETQ. The CDR3 spells CASSPTVGLAGGDEQFF. Here the CDR3 DNA reads TGCGCCAGCAGCCCGACCGTCGGACTAGCGGGAGGGGATGAGCAGTTCTTC. The full variable domain, its missing parts supplied by reference TRBV5-1 and TRBJ2-1, is KAGVTQTPRYLIKTRGQQVTLSCSPISGHRSVSWYQQTPGQGLQFLFEYFSETQRNKGNFPGRFSGRQFSNSRSEMNVSTLELGDSALYLCASSPTVGLAGGDEQFFGPGTRLTVL.

In the case of this clonotype: Because the CDR3 is missing its conserved closing phenylalanine or tryptophan, this is likely a read error. It is unclear where the CDR3 begins or ends on the DNA, so no DNA is shown, and the CDR3 is as TCRdb lists it. The J gene is TRBJ2-1, the V gene TRBV5-1; TRBD1, the table's D call, lacks a check against the DNA. Inclusive of both ends, the CDR3 amounts to 13 amino acids. Per the germline V gene, CDR1 is SGHRS and CDR2 is YFSETQ. This CDR3 reads CASSLGRDRGEFI.

There are a few counts of this clonotype. CDR3 amino acids: CSVDISVTNTGELFF. Here the CDR3 DNA reads TGCAGCGTTGATATCAGCGTTACGAACACCGGGGAGCTGTTTTTT. The chain uses TRBV29-1 and TRBJ2-2; D gene uncertain. This CDR3 is built from 15 residues. Trimming took off 3 bases at V and 0 bases at J, with 11 bases between the two ends. The V gene's germline CDR1 is SQVTM and CDR2 ANQGSEA.

This clonotype was found many times. The chain is built from TRBV15 and TRBJ2-7; 9 bases align to TRBD1. CDR3 length: 17 amino acids. Germline V gene data show CDR1 as LNHNV and CDR2 as YYDKDF (reference sequence). After removal of 0 bases from V and 2 bases from J, the junction contained 8 bases not matched to a gene. The CDR3 DNA reads TGTGCCACCAGCAGAGATCGCGGACAGGGGAGGACCTACGAGCAGTACTTC. It encodes CATSRDRGQGRTYEQYF.

Many counts were recorded for this clonotype. The chain has TRBV28 and TRBJ2-7, with TRBD1 matching over 7 bases. In germline, CDR1 is MDHEN, CDR2 SYDVKM. The CDR3 totals 14 residues. V lost 5 bases, J lost 0 bases, and 4 bases stayed unmatched. The DNA for the CDR3 is TGTGCCAGCAGTAACCGGGACAGCTCCTACGAGCAGTACTTC. The encoded protein is CASSNRDSSYEQYF.

This clonotype was counted only a few times. The V and J genes are TRBV4-1 and TRBJ1-3, with TRBD1 identical over 8 bases. This CDR3 is built from 15 residues. V gave up 0 bases and J gave up 3 bases; unmatched junction bases: 1. The germline CDR1 and CDR2 sequences are MGHRA and YSYEKL. The CDR3 sequence is CASSQDRGLGNTIYF. In DNA, the CDR3 is TGCGCCAGCAGCCAAGACAGGGGGCTTGGAAACACCATATATTTT.

V is TRBV27 and J is TRBJ2-1, with 7 positions matching TRBD1. J lost 8 bases, V lost 3 bases, and 10 bases had no gene match. Germline lookup yields CDR1 MNHEY and CDR2 SMNVEV (reference sequence). CDR3 size: 15 residues. The CDR3 DNA reads TGTGCCAGCAGTTTGGTAAGGGGGCGCGGTGATGAGCAGTTCTTC. It translates to CASSLVRGRGDEQFF.

V and J are TRBV18 and TRBJ1-2; 9 nucleotides match TRBD1. CDR1 KGHSH and CDR2 LQKENI come from the germline V gene. With 8 bases clipped from V and 8 bases from J, the junction kept 9 bases outside the gene matches. The CDR3 loop spans 13 amino acids. CDR3 loop: CASAEQGAGGYTF. CDR3 in DNA: TGTGCCAGCGCCGAACAGGGGGCAGGAGGCTACACCTTC.